Below, 18 T cell receptor beta chains from the same sample are listed, as sequenced in a study of post-analysis software for immune sequencing data. Overall study results and limits: Five or six TRBV segments, TRBV5-6, TRBV5-1 and TRBV20-1 among them, were found more frequent in patients than controls.

For these receptors, no antigen is known. The library was made from cDNA and included unique molecular identifiers. In TCRdb, the PCR reads were re-called with MiXCR into one record per CDR3 protein. The top ten hold 4.5% to 5.5% of the sample, which has approximately 260,000 distinct CDR3 sequences, 36% seen once. Sequenced input: blood. These receptors originate from a girl aged 10 to 17 with multiple sclerosis.

This clonotype was detected many times. The gene calls are TRBV29-1 and TRBJ2-1; 9 bases line up with TRBD2. The CDR3 totals 14 residues. Germline CDR1 reads SQVTM; CDR2 reads ANQGSEA. V was clipped by 2 bases and J by 8 bases; unmatched bases: 7. The CDR3 here is CSVEWREGSYEQFF. The CDR3 DNA reads as TGCAGCGTTGAATGGCGGGAGGGCTCGTATGAGCAGTTCTTC.

Remarks on this clonotype: The CDR3 carries no conserved terminal phenylalanine or tryptophan, so it likely arises from a read error. The V and J genes are TRBV4-3 and TRBJ1-6; D not resolved. Germline CDR1 LGHNA, CDR2 YSLEER. The germline V and J ends were trimmed by 0 bases and 8 bases, with 5 bases remaining between them. The CDR3 contains 13 residues. The CDR3 region is CASSQDSDSPLHV. Written as DNA, the CDR3 is TGCGCCAGCAGCCAAGATAGTGATTCACCCCTCCACGTT.

This clonotype has ten or more counts. The chain has TRBV7-6 and TRBJ2-5, with TRBD1 matching over 9 bases. The CDR3 has 14 residues. The junction had 2 bases not matched to a gene; V was cut back by 1 base and J by 5 bases. Germline CDR1 and CDR2: SGHVS and FNYEAQ. As DNA, the CDR3 is TGTGCCAGCAGCTTAGGTGGACAGGGGGAGACCCAGTACTTC. It is translated as CASSLGGQGETQYF.

CDR3 nucleotides: TGTGCCAGCTCACCACTTGACAGGAACTATGGCTACACCTTC. Residues: CASSPLDRNYGYTF. The chain carries TRBV18 and TRBJ1-2, with TRBD1 as a possible D gene (6 bases). Trimming cost V 1 base and J 2 bases, with 8 bases left between them. This CDR3 has 14 amino acids. Per the germline V gene, CDR1 is KGHSH and CDR2 is LQKENI.

This clonotype has just a few counts. The rearrangement uses TRBV6-5 and TRBJ2-2, with D perhaps TRBD1 (6 bases). V was trimmed by 4 bases and J by 0 bases, leaving 12 bases between them. The CDR3 has 16 residues. Germline-derived CDR1 and CDR2 are MNHEY and SVGAGI. The CDR3 spells CASSSTGYSNTGELFF. DNA of the CDR3: TGTGCCAGCAGTTCTACAGGGTATTCGAACACCGGGGAGCTGTTTTTT.

This clonotype has more than one count but fewer than ten. The V and J genes are TRBV29-1 and TRBJ1-2; possibly TRBD1 for D (6 bases). V gave up 3 bases and J gave up 8 bases, with 25 bases separating them. The germline V gene encodes CDR1 SQVTM and CDR2 ANQGSEA. The CDR3 runs 16 residues. This CDR3 reads CSVEGIGGADRRGYTF. In DNA, the CDR3 is TGCAGCGTTGAGGGGATTGGGGGGGCCGACAGAAGGGGCTACACCTTC.

Regarding this clonotype: A much more abundant neighbour one base away suggests this may be a read error. The chain employs TRBV3-1 and TRBJ2-1, with D possibly TRBD2 on 7 matching bases. Germline-derived CDR1 and CDR2 are LGHDT and YNNKEL (reference sequence). There are 17 residues in the CDR3. Trimming stripped 0 bases from V and 8 bases from J, with 20 bases between. The CDR3 region has the DNA TGTGCCAGCAGCCAAGATGCCCGGGGGGCCGAGTGGGATGAGCAGTTCTTC. Protein: CASSQDARGAEWDEQFF.

The rearrangement joins TRBV6-5 to TRBJ2-1, with 14 bases that match TRBD2. CDR1 and CDR2 (germline): MNHEY, SVGAGI. The trim removed 5 bases at V and 11 bases at J, leaving 8 bases unmatched. This CDR3 spans 15 amino acids. The CDR3: CASSMTGTSGGQQFF. The CDR3 bases are TGTGCCAGCAGTATGACCGGGACTAGCGGGGGCCAGCAGTTCTTC.

In this sample, this clonotype turned up a few times. V gene TRBV5-1 combines with J gene TRBJ1-4, with D tentatively TRBD1 (6 bases). Germline V gives CDR1 SGHRS, CDR2 YFSETQ. CDR3 length: 14 amino acids. V lost 5 bases and J lost 4, with 12 bases in between. In nucleotides, the CDR3 is TGCGCCAGCAGTCTGGACAGCGTTAATGAAAAACTGTTTTTT. It codes for CASSLDSVNEKLFF.

This clonotype has more than one count but fewer than ten. The gene calls are TRBV28 and TRBJ2-3; 10 bases agree with TRBD2. This CDR3 comprises 15 residues. The V gene's germline CDR1 is MDHEN and CDR2 SYDVKM. V lost 2 bases to trimming and J lost 4 bases; unmatched junction nucleotides: 3. The CDR3 DNA reads as TGTGCCAGCAGTTTACAAGCGGGAGGGGCAGATACGCAGTATTTT. This sequence encodes CASSLQAGGADTQYF.

There are a few counts of this clonotype. The chain combines TRBV25-1 with TRBJ1-1; possible D gene TRBD1, 5 bases. This CDR3 region has 14 residues. The germline gives CDR1 MGHDK, CDR2 SYGVNS. V was clipped by 8 bases and J by 4 bases, with 17 bases between them. CDR3 sequence reads: CASGRAGQTTEAFF. As DNA, the CDR3 is TGTGCCAGCGGGAGGGCAGGGCAAACCACTGAAGCTTTCTTT.

Details on this clonotype: A read error is possible here, since a much larger clone lies one base away. CDR3 coding DNA: TGTGCCAGCAATATACGGGACACCGGGGAGCTGTTTTTT. This sequence encodes CASNIRDTGELFF. The chain couples TRBV6-1 to TRBJ2-2; D is undetermined. Germline CDR1 reads MNHNS; CDR2 reads SASEGT. Trimming left V 7 bases short and J 3 bases short, with 9 bases between. The CDR3 runs 13 residues.

This clonotype was recorded a few times. This chain uses TRBV5-1 with TRBJ1-1, with D maybe TRBD1 (5 bases). V lost 5 bases and J lost 1, with 15 bases in between. The CDR3 totals 15 residues. Germline CDR1 reads SGHRS; CDR2 reads YFSETQ. The CDR3 DNA reads as TGCGCCAGCAGTGGGTCCGCGACAGCGAACACTGAAGCTTTCTTT. This encodes CASSGSATANTEAFF.

This clonotype was recorded many times. A much larger clone lies a single base off, so this may be a read error. CDR3 residues: CASSSNYNEQYF. CDR3 DNA: TGTGCCAGCAGCTCCAACTACAATGAGCAGTACTTC. The J gene is TRBJ2-5, the V gene TRBV7-2; D unclear. Germline V CDR1 and CDR2: SGHTA, FQGNSA. V was shortened by 4 bases and J by 11 bases, with 14 bases between the two germline ends. The CDR3 totals 12 residues.

The chain couples TRBV10-3 to TRBJ2-1, with no clear D. The V and J ends lost 7 bases and 8 bases respectively, with 12 bases between them. CDR3 length: 12 amino acids. Germline CDR1 ENHRY, CDR2 SYGVKD. The CDR3 loop reads CAITDSLHEQFF. In DNA form, the CDR3 reads TGTGCCATCACGGATAGCCTACATGAGCAGTTCTTC.

This sequence joins TRBV6-1 and TRBJ2-5; 13 nucleotides match TRBD2. The germline V gene has CDR1 MNHNS and CDR2 SASEGT. This CDR3 contains 15 residues. The trim removed 5 bases at V and 11 bases at J, leaving 11 bases unmatched. The CDR3, as DNA: TGTGCCAGCAGTCGCACTAGCGGGAGGGCCGATGAGCAGTACTTC. It codes for CASSRTSGRADEQYF.

On this clonotype: A much larger clone lies one base from this, so it may be a read error. The chain employs TRBV5-1 and TRBJ2-1; TRBD2 might be the D (5 bases). V was clipped by 2 bases and J by 7 bases, with 19 bases between them. CDR3 length: 16 residues. Germline CDR1 and CDR2: SGHRS and YFSETQ. The CDR3 coding sequence is TGCGCCAGCAGCTTCAGACTAACAATCCCCGCGAATGAGCAGTTCTTC. It encodes CASSFRLTIPANEQFF.

The J gene is TRBJ2-4, the V gene TRBV29-1; 9 nucleotides agree with TRBD1. The DNA end is a closer match to TRBJ2-7, so the J assignment may be wrong. This CDR3 is 14 amino acids long. CDR1 is SQVTM, CDR2 ANQGSEA, per germline. This CDR3 reads CSVWGTGIDYEQYF. The CDR3 DNA reads TGCAGCGTTTGGGGGACAGGGATCGACTACGAGCAGTACTTC.